A single sample is the source of the 30 T cell receptor beta chains below, sequenced in a study of blood T cell repertoires in COVID-19. Libraries were prepared by immunoSEQ multiplex PCR; TCRdb keeps only in-frame clonotypes and omits some of them. This table has around 470,000 clones, about 88% appearing once. The sample was peripheral blood. Receptors originate from a man in his late teens or twenties with COVID-19, enrolled during active disease.

The V call is TRBV7-9, the J call TRBJ1-3, with a possible D match to TRBD1 (6 bases). With 2 bases removed from V and 4 bases from J, the gap between germline ends came to 12 bases. This CDR3 region has 15 residues. The germline V gene encodes CDR1 SEHNR and CDR2 FQNEAQ (reference sequence). DNA for the CDR3: TGTGCCAGCAGCTTAACCGGGACAAGAGGAAACACCATATATTTT. Protein: CASSLTGTRGNTIYF. The full variable domain, in which reference TRBV7-9 and TRBJ1-3 provide the parts outside the CDR3, is DTGVSQNPRHKITKRGQNVTFRCDPISEHNRLYWYRQTLGQGPEFLTYFQNEAQLEKSRLLSDRFSAERPKGSFSTLEIQRTEQGDSAMYLCASSLTGTRGNTIYFGEGSWLTVV.

This chain uses TRBV10-3 with TRBJ2-1, with TRBD2 identical over 8 bases. V lost 6 bases to trimming and J lost 7 bases; unmatched junction nucleotides: 5. Per the germline V gene, CDR1 is ENHRY and CDR2 is SYGVKD. The CDR3 sequence is 13 residues long. Here the CDR3 DNA reads TGTGCCATCAGCGCGGGACTAGATAATGAGCAGTTCTTC. This codes for CAISAGLDNEQFF.

This clone was picked up one time. The rearrangement joins TRBV5-6 to TRBJ2-5; the match to TRBD2 covers 13 bases. J lost 6 bases, V lost 4 bases, and 9 bases had no gene match. Germline CDR1 reads SGHDT; CDR2 reads YYEEEE. The CDR3 runs 16 residues. CDR3 in DNA: TGTGCCAGCAGCCTAACTAGCGGGAGGGCCTCACAGACCCAGTACTTC. Translated, it gives CASSLTSGRASQTQYF.

This clone was recorded only once. The DNA for the CDR3 is TGCAGCACTGGGGCCGGGGGGAAAGGCACTGAAGCTTTCTTT. Residues: CSTGAGGKGTEAFF. The chain recombines TRBV29-1 with TRBJ1-1; D is perhaps TRBD1 (5 bases). CDR1 and CDR2 (germline): SQVTM, ANQGSEA. This CDR3 contains 14 residues. V was cut by 8 bases and J by 4 bases, with 20 bases left in between.

The rearrangement joins TRBV27 to TRBJ2-3; TRBD2 matches 10 bases. Trimming took 6 bases from V and 7 from J; bases not matched to a gene: 10. The CDR3 sequence is 15 residues long. In germline, CDR1 is MNHEY, CDR2 SMNVEV (reference sequence). The chain's CDR3 is CASRRELAGTNTQYF. The CDR3 DNA reads as TGTGCCAGCAGACGAGAACTAGCGGGAACAAATACGCAGTATTTT.

The gene calls are TRBV5-1 and TRBJ1-1; D perhaps matches TRBD1 (5 bases). CDR1 and CDR2 (germline): SGHRS, YFSETQ. There are 14 residues in the CDR3. V was pared by 3 bases and J by 1 base, with 10 bases between. This CDR3 is CASSSDRQNTEAFF. Written as DNA, the CDR3 is TGCGCCAGCAGCTCCGACAGACAGAACACTGAAGCTTTCTTT.

This clone was seen only a few times. V gene TRBV9 combines with J gene TRBJ1-2, with D unclear. There are 15 residues in the CDR3. The V gene lost 0 bases and the J gene lost 4 bases, with 13 bases spanning the gap. Germline values: CDR1 SGDLS, CDR2 YYNGEE. CDR3 region: CASSVDEVAAYGYTF. The DNA of the CDR3 is TGTGCCAGCAGCGTAGATGAGGTGGCAGCCTATGGCTACACCTTC.

The chain employs TRBV19 and TRBJ1-4, with 10 bases identical to TRBD1. V gave up 7 bases and J gave up 0 bases; unmatched junction bases: 8. Per the germline V gene, CDR1 is LNHDA and CDR2 is SQIVND (reference sequence). The CDR3 is 17 amino acids. CDR3 nucleotides: TGTGCCAGTATGGGACAGGGGAGGACAACAACTAATGAAAAACTGTTTTTT. Protein sequence: CASMGQGRTTTNEKLFF.

This clone was counted many times. The sample carries other DNA sequences with the same CDR3. The V gene is TRBV6-1, the J gene TRBJ2-1, with 12 positions matching TRBD2. Germline CDR1 is MNHNS and CDR2 is SASEGT. The V and J ends lost 2 bases and 6 bases, in that order; junction bases with no gene match: 2. This CDR3 region has 15 residues. In nucleotides, the CDR3 is TGTGCCAGCAGTGAACTAGCGGGAGGGCCCAATGAGCAGTTCTTC. Its protein product is CASSELAGGPNEQFF.

This chain connects TRBV21-1 to TRBJ2-2; TRBD1, the table's D call, was not compared with the DNA. TRBV21-1 is a documented pseudogene. The CDR3 contains 17 residues. The CDR3 protein is CASSKVRYRENTGELFF. CDR3 DNA sequence: TGTGCCAGCAGCAAAGTCCGGTACAGGGAGAACACCGGGGAGCTGTTTTTT.

This sequence joins TRBV5-6 and TRBJ2-7; 7 nucleotides agree with TRBD2. V gave up 7 bases and J gave up 7 bases; unmatched junction bases: 14. This CDR3 spans 14 amino acids. The germline gives CDR1 SGHDT, CDR2 YYEEEE. The CDR3, as DNA: TGTGCCAGCCGCCCGGGAGGCGGGCTTCATGAGCAGTACTTC. This codes for CASRPGGGLHEQYF.

V gene TRBV6-4 combines with J gene TRBJ2-2, with D perhaps matching TRBD2 (6 bases). The CDR3 loop spans 13 amino acids. In germline, CDR1 is MRHNA, CDR2 SNTAGT. Between the trimmed V and J ends, which lost 8 bases and 8 bases, there was a span of 15 bases. The CDR3 is CASASRENGELFF. The CDR3 DNA follows: TGTGCCAGCGCCTCCCGGGAGAATGGGGAGCTGTTTTTT.

This chain uses TRBV5-1 with TRBJ2-2, with D tentatively TRBD2 (6 bases). The CDR3 is 16 residues long. Germline values: CDR1 SGHRS, CDR2 YFSETQ. V lost 7 bases and J 0 bases, leaving 16 bases between the germline ends. As DNA, the CDR3 is TGCGCCAGCCAGCAGCTTGGAGGGACGAACACCGGGGAGCTGTTTTTT. It is translated as CASQQLGGTNTGELFF.

CDR3 loop: CASSPDVVKTGNIQYF. Here the CDR3 DNA reads TGTGCCAGCAGCCCAGATGTGGTTAAAACAGGAAACATTCAGTACTTC. J is TRBJ2-4 and V is TRBV13; possible D gene TRBD1, 5 bases. V lost 5 bases and J lost 6, with 20 bases in between. The germline V gene encodes CDR1 PRHDT and CDR2 FYEKMQ (reference sequence). The CDR3 loop spans 16 amino acids.

The chain uses TRBV4-1 and TRBJ1-2, with TRBD1 matching 8 bases. The V segment lost 3 bases and the J segment 1 base; nucleotides outside the gene matches: 4. The CDR3 is 15 residues long. CDR1 and CDR2 from the germline V gene are MGHRA and YSYEKL. The CDR3 region is CASSHADRVNYGYTF. CDR3 sequence (DNA): TGCGCCAGCAGCCACGCGGACAGGGTTAACTATGGCTACACCTTC.

This clone was counted between two and nine times. V gene TRBV6-2 or TRBV6-3 combines with J gene TRBJ2-1; D unclear. Germline loops: CDR1 MNHEY, CDR2 SVGEGT. Deletions cut 0 bases from V and 8 bases from J, with 8 bases between. There are 13 residues in the CDR3. CDR3 in DNA: TGTGCCAGCAGTTACTCCATGCGTCATGAGCAGTTCTTC. As protein: CASSYSMRHEQFF.

This chain connects TRBV9 to TRBJ1-5; unclear D gene. This CDR3 spans 14 amino acids. Deletions cut 3 bases from V and 0 bases from J, with 7 bases between. CDR1 and CDR2 from the germline V gene are SGDLS and YYNGEE. In DNA, the CDR3 is TGTGCCAGCAGCGGAGATATTAGCAATCAGCCCCAGCATTTT. Residues: CASSGDISNQPQHF.

Worth noting for this clone: Other DNA sequences in the same sample also yield this CDR3. The genes are TRBV13 and TRBJ1-1; D unclear. The CDR3 spans 13 residues. Germline V gene lookup returns CDR1 PRHDT and CDR2 FYEKMQ (reference sequence). Trimming took 0 bases from V and 2 from J, leaving 4 bases between them. The DNA for the CDR3 is TGTGCCAGCAGCTTAGGACAAAACACTGAAGCTTTCTTT. Amino acids: CASSLGQNTEAFF.

The chain uses TRBV12-5 and TRBJ2-7, with D possibly matching TRBD2 (5 bases). V lost 3 bases and J lost 2, with 17 bases in between. This CDR3 is built from 16 residues. Germline V lookup: CDR1 LGHNT, CDR2 FRNRAP. The CDR3 here is CASGLGGGQRAYEQYF. DNA of the CDR3: TGTGCTAGTGGTTTAGGAGGTGGCCAGAGGGCCTACGAGCAGTACTTC.

V is TRBV5-1 and J is TRBJ1-5, with 9 bases lining up with TRBD1. V trimming: 4 bases; J trimming: 4 bases; junction bases outside the gene matches: 6. The germline gives CDR1 SGHRS, CDR2 YFSETQ. This CDR3 region has 15 residues. This chain's CDR3 is CASSPGTGSNQPQHF. In DNA, the CDR3 is TGCGCCAGCAGCCCCGGGACAGGGTCTAATCAGCCCCAGCATTTT.

This clone was seen more than once but under ten times. The chain carries TRBV9 and TRBJ1-3; D unresolved. Germline V gene sequence: CDR1 SGDLS, CDR2 YYNGEE. The CDR3 runs 15 residues. Trimming removed 4 bases from V and 0 bases from J, with 11 bases in between. The CDR3 nucleotides are TGTGCCAGCAGCACTGGACTGAACTCTGGAAACACCATATATTTT. Translation gives CASSTGLNSGNTIYF.

This chain joins TRBV6-5 and TRBJ2-7; D gene uncertain. The V gene lost 2 bases and the J gene lost 6 bases, with 17 bases spanning the gap. Per germline, CDR1 MNHEY and CDR2 SVGAGI. The CDR3 spans 15 residues. The CDR3 reads CASSYQKTVIVEQYF. In nucleotides, the CDR3 is TGTGCCAGCAGTTACCAGAAGACTGTTATTGTCGAGCAGTACTTC.

This chain uses TRBV19 with TRBJ2-7, with D possibly matching TRBD2 (6 bases). V was trimmed by 5 bases and J by 6 bases, leaving 20 bases between them. Per germline, CDR1 LNHDA and CDR2 SQIVND (reference sequence). The CDR3 loop spans 15 amino acids. The CDR3 region has the DNA TGTGCCAGTAGTTTCGCCGGGACGGGGGAATTCGAGCAGTACTTC. As protein: CASSFAGTGEFEQYF. Together with reference TRBV19 and TRBJ2-7, the CDR3 gives the full variable domain: DGGITQSPKYLFRKEGQNVTLSCEQNLNHDAMYWYRQDPGQGLRLIYYSQIVNDFQKGDIAEGYSVSREKKESFPLTVTSAQKNPTAFYLCASSFAGTGEFEQYFGPGTRLTVT.

The chain carries TRBV7-5 and TRBJ1-2; the table's TRBD1 call for D was not verified on the DNA. TRBV7-5 is a known pseudogene. The CDR3 spans 18 residues. The CDR3 loop is CVRSLGRPSQGQVYGYTF. Here the CDR3 DNA reads TGTGTCAGAAGCTTAGGCCGACCTTCACAGGGGCAGGTCTATGGCTACACCTTC.

This chain joins TRBV6-2 or TRBV6-3 and TRBJ1-1; D is ambiguous. Trimming pared 5 bases from V and 7 bases from J, leaving 11 bases between. Germline assignment: CDR1 MNHEY and CDR2 SVGEGT. This CDR3 spans 12 amino acids. CDR3: CASSTGVGEAFF. The CDR3 bases are TGTGCCAGCAGTACCGGGGTGGGTGAAGCTTTCTTT.

This chain connects TRBV6-5 to TRBJ2-7, with D maybe TRBD1 (7 bases). The germline V gene encodes CDR1 MNHEY and CDR2 SVGAGI. V was shortened by 8 bases and J by 2 bases, with 10 bases between the two germline ends. This CDR3 contains 12 residues. As DNA, the CDR3 is TGTGCCAGCGGAGGGACAGCCTACGAGCAGTACTTC. Residues: CASGGTAYEQYF.

V gene TRBV5-5 combines with J gene TRBJ2-7; D is unresolved. Germline lookup yields CDR1 SGHKS and CDR2 YYEKEE (reference sequence). This CDR3 is built from 15 residues. V lost 5 bases and J lost 0, with 15 bases in between. CDR3 region: CASSVNAQDSYEQYF. The CDR3 coding sequence is TGTGCCAGCAGTGTAAACGCCCAGGACTCCTACGAGCAGTACTTC. Supplemented by reference TRBV5-5 and TRBJ2-7, the full variable domain reads DAGVTQSPTHLIKTRGQQVTLRCSPISGHKSVSWYQQVLGQGPQFIFQYYEKEERGRGNFPDRFSARQFPNYSSELNVNALLLGDSALYLCASSVNAQDSYEQYFGPGTRLTVT.

V usage is TRBV11-2 and J usage is TRBJ2-7; 9 bases match TRBD2. CDR1 and CDR2 (germline): SGHAT, FQNNGV. The trim removed 7 bases at V and 3 bases at J, leaving 13 bases unmatched. This CDR3 spans 16 amino acids. In nucleotides, the CDR3 is TGTGCCAGCACCCAGGGAGCGGGGGGTCGCGGCTACGAGCAGTACTTC. As protein: CASTQGAGGRGYEQYF.

The chain combines TRBV10-3 with TRBJ2-3, with 10 bases fitting TRBD2. Trimming cost V 5 bases and J 1 base; bases outside gene matches: 3. CDR3 size: 15 residues. Germline CDR1 reads ENHRY; CDR2 reads SYGVKD. The CDR3 sequence: CAISPGTSGTDTQYF. CDR3 in DNA: TGTGCCATCAGTCCCGGGACTAGCGGCACAGATACGCAGTATTTT.

V gene TRBV4-2 combines with J gene TRBJ2-2; 7 bases match TRBD1. The V segment lost 1 base and the J segment 2 bases; nucleotides outside the gene matches: 10. Germline loops: CDR1 LGHNA, CDR2 YNFKEQ. This CDR3 contains 18 residues. The CDR3 DNA sequence: TGTGCCAGCAGCCAAGGTCGGTGGCAGGGGGTCAACACCGGGGAGCTGTTTTTT. Translating gives CASSQGRWQGVNTGELFF.